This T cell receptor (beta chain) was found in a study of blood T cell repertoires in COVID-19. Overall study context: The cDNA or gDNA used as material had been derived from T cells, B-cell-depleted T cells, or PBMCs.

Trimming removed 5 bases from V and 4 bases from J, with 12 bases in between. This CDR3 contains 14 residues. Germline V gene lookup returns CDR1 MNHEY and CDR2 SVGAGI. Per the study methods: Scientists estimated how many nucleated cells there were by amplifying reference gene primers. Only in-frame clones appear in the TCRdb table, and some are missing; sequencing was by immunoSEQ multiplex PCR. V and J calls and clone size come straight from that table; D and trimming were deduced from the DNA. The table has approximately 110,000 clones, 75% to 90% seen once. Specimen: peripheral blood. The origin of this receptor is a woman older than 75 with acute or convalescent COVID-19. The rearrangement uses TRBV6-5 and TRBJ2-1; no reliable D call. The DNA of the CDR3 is TGTGCCAGCAGTCCGACTCCGTTTTACAATGAGCAGTTCTTC. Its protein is CASSPTPFYNEQFF.